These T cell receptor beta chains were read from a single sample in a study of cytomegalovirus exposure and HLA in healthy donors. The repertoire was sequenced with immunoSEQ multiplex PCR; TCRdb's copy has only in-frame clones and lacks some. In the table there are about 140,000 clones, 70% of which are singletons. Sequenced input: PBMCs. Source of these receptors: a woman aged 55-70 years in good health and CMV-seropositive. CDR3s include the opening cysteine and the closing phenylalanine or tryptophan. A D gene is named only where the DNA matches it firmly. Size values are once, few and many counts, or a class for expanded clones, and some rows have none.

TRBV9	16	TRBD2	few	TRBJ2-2	TGTGCCAGCAGCGGGACTAGCGGGATTGCTACCGGGGAGCTGTTTTTT	CASSGTSGIATGELFF
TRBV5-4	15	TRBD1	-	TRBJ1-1	TGTGCCAGCAGCTTAGGACAGGGGGCAAACACTGAAGCTTTCTTT	CASSLGQGANTEAFF
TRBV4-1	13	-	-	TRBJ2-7	TGCGCCAGCAGCCAAGAGTTATCCTCCGAGCAGTACTTC	CASSQELSSEQYF
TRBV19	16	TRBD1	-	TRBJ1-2	TGTGCCAGTAGTGCCGACAGGGCCGCCAGGAACTATGGCTACACCTTC	CASSADRAARNYGYTF
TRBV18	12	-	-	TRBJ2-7	TGTGCCAGCTCACCAGTTGTCGGCGAGCAGTACTTC	CASSPVVGEQYF
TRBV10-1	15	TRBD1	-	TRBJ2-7	TGCGCCAGCAGTGAGTCCGGACAGGGGAAGGACGAGCAGTACTTC	CASSESGQGKDEQYF
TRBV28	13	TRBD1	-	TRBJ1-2	TGTGCCAGCAGCCCCGGGACAGTCTATGGCTACACCTTC	CASSPGTVYGYTF
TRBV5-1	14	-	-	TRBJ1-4	TGCGCCAGCAGCTTGGGACAGAATAATGAAAAACTGTTTTTT	CASSLGQNNEKLFF
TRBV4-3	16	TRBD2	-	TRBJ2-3	TGCGCCAGCAGCCAAGAAGCAGGAGCGGGAGCGGATACGCAGTATTTT	CASSQEAGAGADTQYF
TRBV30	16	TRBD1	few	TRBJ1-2	TGTGCCTGGAGCGGGAGCCTAGGGGGCTCTGACTATGGCTACACCTTC	CAWSGSLGGSDYGYTF
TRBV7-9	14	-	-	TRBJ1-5	TGTGCCAGCAGCGATTCAGGGGCACATCAGCCCCAGCATTTT	CASSDSGAHQPQHF
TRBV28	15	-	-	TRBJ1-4	TGTGCCAGCAGAAGTCCTAAGACAACTAATGAAAAACTGTTTTTT	CASRSPKTTNEKLFF
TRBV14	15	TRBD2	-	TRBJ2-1	TGTGCCAGCAGCCGGGGACTAGCGGGACCCAATGAGCAGTTCTTC	CASSRGLAGPNEQFF
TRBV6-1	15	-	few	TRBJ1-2	TGTGCCAGCAGTGCGACAGTCCCCCTTTTCTATGGCTACACCTTC	CASSATVPLFYGYTF
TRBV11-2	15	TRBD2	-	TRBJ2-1	TGTGCCAGCAGCGTAGCCGGGACTAGCGGGTCGAGCGATTTCTTC	CASSVAGTSGSSDFF
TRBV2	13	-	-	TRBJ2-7	TGTGCCAGTGCGGTTGGCCGGTCCTACGAGCAGTACTTC	CASAVGRSYEQYF
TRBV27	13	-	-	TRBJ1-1	TGTGCCAGCAGTCTCCCCGGGAACACTGAAGCTTTCTTT	CASSLPGNTEAFF
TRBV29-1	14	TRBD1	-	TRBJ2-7	TGCAGCGTTTTCACCGGGACAGATACCTACGAGCAGTACTTC	CSVFTGTDTYEQYF
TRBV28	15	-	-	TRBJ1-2	TGTGCCAGCAGTTTAGGGGGGTTCGGGGACTATGGCTACACCTTC	CASSLGGFGDYGYTF
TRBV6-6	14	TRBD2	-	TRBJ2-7	TGTGCCAGCAGTTCTGGACTAGCGGGAGTATCGCAGTACTTC	CASSSGLAGVSQYF
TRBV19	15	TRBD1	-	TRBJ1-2	TGTGCCAGTAGTCTCACACAGGGGGCGCGGTATGGCTACACCTTC	CASSLTQGARYGYTF
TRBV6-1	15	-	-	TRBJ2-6	TGTGCCAGCAGTGATTCGTTCTCTGGGGCCAACGTCCTGACTTTC	CASSDSFSGANVLTF
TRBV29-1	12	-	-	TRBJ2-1	TGCAGCGTTGAGGAGGGTAGGCATGAGCAGTTCTTC	CSVEEGRHEQFF
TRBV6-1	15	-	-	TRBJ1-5	TGTGCCAGCAGTGAAGCGGGAGGGGGGGGTCAGCCCCAGCATTTT	CASSEAGGGGQPQHF
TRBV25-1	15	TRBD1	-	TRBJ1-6	TGTGCCAGCAGTGAGGACAGGGGGGATAATTCACCCCTCCACTTT	CASSEDRGDNSPLHF
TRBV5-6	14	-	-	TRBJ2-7	TGTGCCAGCAGCTTGGGCCCAGATGCCTACGAGCAGTACTTC	CASSLGPDAYEQYF
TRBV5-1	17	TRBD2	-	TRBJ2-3	TGCGCCAGCAGCTTGGCTAATCTAGCGGGAAGCACAGATACGCAGTATTTT	CASSLANLAGSTDTQYF
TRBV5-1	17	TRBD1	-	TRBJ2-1	TGCGCCAGCAGCTGGGACAGTTATAGCGTCTCCTACAATGAGCAGTTCTTC	CASSWDSYSVSYNEQFF
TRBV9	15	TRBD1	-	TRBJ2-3	TGTGCCAGCAGCGTAGCAGGGGGCCGGACAGATACGCAGTATTTT	CASSVAGGRTDTQYF
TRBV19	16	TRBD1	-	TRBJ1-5	TGTGCCAGTAGCCGACCACAGGGGGCTGCTAATCAGCCCCAGCATTTT	CASSRPQGAANQPQHF
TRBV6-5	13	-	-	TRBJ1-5	TGTGCCAGCAGCCAACAGGGAAGTCAGCCCCAGCATTTT	CASSQQGSQPQHF
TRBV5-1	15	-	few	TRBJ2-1	TGCGCCAGCAGCACCACCGTAGGACAGAACAATGAGCAGTTCTTC	CASSTTVGQNNEQFF
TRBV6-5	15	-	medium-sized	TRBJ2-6	TGTGCCAGCAGACTCAGGAACTCTGGGGCCAACGTCCTGACTTTC	CASRLRNSGANVLTF
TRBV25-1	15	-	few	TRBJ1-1	TGTGCCAGCAGTGGACCGTCCCGGGGTAGCACTGAAGCTTTCTTT	CASSGPSRGSTEAFF
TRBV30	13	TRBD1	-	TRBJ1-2	TGTGCCCGAGATAGACAGGGAAACTATGGCTACACCTTC	CARDRQGNYGYTF
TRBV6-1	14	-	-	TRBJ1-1	TGTGCCAGCAGACCACCCCCTAGGAACACTGAAGCTTTCTTT	CASRPPPRNTEAFF
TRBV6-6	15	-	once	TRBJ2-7	TGTGCCAGCAGCCCCGACAGCGCTAGCTCCTACGAGCAGTACTTC	CASSPDSASSYEQYF
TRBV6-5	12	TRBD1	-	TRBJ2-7	TGTGCCACAGGGACAGGACAATACGAGCAGTACTTC	CATGTGQYEQYF
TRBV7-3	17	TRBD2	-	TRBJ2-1	TGTGCCAGCAGCCCCCGGGGAGCTAGCGGGGGAAACAATGAGCAGTTCTTC	CASSPRGASGGNNEQFF
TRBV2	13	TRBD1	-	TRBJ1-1	TGTGCCAGCAGTGAGGACAGGGGGACTGAAGCTTTCTTT	CASSEDRGTEAFF
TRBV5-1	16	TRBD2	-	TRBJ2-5	TGCGCCAGCAGCTTGAGTAGTAGCGGGAGCGTAGAGACCCAGTACTTC	CASSLSSSGSVETQYF
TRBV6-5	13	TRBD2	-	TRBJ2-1	TGTGCCAGCAAAGCGGGAGGGTGGAATGAGCAGTTCTTC	CASKAGGWNEQFF
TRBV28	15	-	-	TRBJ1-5	TGTGCCAGCAGTTTACCGACAGGCCCAAATCAGCCCCAGCATTTT	CASSLPTGPNQPQHF
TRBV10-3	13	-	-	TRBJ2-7	TGTGCCATCAGTGAAGGGGCCGCCTACGAGCAGTACTTC	CAISEGAAYEQYF
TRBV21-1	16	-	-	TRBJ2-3	TGTGCCAGCAGCAAATGGACTAGCGGGAGCCCAGATACGCAGTATTTT	CASSKWTSGSPDTQYF
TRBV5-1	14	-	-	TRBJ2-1	TGCGCCAGCAGCGGTAGCGGAACGTACAATGAGCAGTTCTTC	CASSGSGTYNEQFF
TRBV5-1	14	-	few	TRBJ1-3	TGCGCCAGCAGCTCCACGGAGGGAGGAAACACCATATATTTT	CASSSTEGGNTIYF
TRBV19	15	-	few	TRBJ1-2	TGTGCCAGTAGTATCACGGCTTCGGGTAACTATGGCTACACCTTC	CASSITASGNYGYTF
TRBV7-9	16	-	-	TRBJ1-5	TGTGCCAGCAGCCCCAAGGGGTGGCAGCAGGATCAGCCCCAGCATTTT	CASSPKGWQQDQPQHF
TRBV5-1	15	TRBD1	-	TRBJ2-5	TGCGCCAGCAGCCGGGACAGCTCGCCGGGGGAGACCCAGTACTTC	CASSRDSSPGETQYF
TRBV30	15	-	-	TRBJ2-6	TGTGCCTGGAGCCGGGACAACTCTGGGGCCAACGTCCTGACTTTC	CAWSRDNSGANVLTF
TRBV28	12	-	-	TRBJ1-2	TGTGCCAGCAGTTTCCTTAACTATGGCTACACCTTC	CASSFLNYGYTF
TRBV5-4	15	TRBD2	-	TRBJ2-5	TGTGCCAGCAGCTTCGGACTAGCGGGAGAAGAGACCCAGTACTTC	CASSFGLAGEETQYF
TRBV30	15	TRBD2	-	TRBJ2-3	TGTGCCTGGAGTCGACTAGCGGTATTCACAAATACGCAGTATTTT	CAWSRLAVFTNTQYF